This T cell receptor (beta chain) appears in the sequencing data of a study of cytomegalovirus exposure and HLA in healthy donors. Across the study: Unique TCR beta sequences numbering over 100 million came from around 180 million T cells in an earlier analysis. The study, taken as a whole, reports: In a later analysis, TCR beta V- and J-gene trimming showed a link to a missense DCLRE1C variant. There were a few CMV-associated chains whose specificity for CMV antigens was confirmed in vitro. It was in a later analysis that TCR association rates were seen to vary by HLA locus, highest for DRB1 and lowest for HLA-C.

PCR used 60 Vbeta primers and 13 Jbeta primers. The protocol was immunoSEQ multiplex PCR, while the TCRdb copy is restricted to in-frame clones and leaves out a portion. In the table there are around 120,000 clones, about four fifths of which are singletons. With respect to this clone: Its target is unknown.

Source material: PBMCs. This clonotype originated in a man aged 18 to 29 in good health and CMV-seronegative.

CDR3 DNA: TGTGCTAGTGGTTTGGAGGCAGGCTACAATGAGCAGTTCTTC. Amino acids: CASGLEAGYNEQFF. This rearrangement joins TRBV12-5 to TRBJ2-1; D remains unclear. This CDR3 has 14 residues. V lost 1 base, J lost 3 bases, and 7 bases lay in between. Germline CDR1 LGHNT, CDR2 FRNRAP.